The sequence of this TCR beta chain was determined in a study of Ad26.COV2.S vaccination and SARS-CoV-2 variants. Profiling relied on immunoSEQ multiplex PCR, and the TCRdb table lists in-frame clones only, not all of them. The sample consists of about 350,000 clones, more than 75% of them appearing once. In its sample, this clone was seen once. The treatment here: some 20 received Ad26.COV2.S at low or high dose, single or two shots; several received placebo; per-sample allocation not given. All samples were drawn on day 63, counting from the first vaccine or placebo injection. In Boston, an adult donor aged 18-55 years took part. This sequence was found in a person between 18 and 59 years old who received the Ad26.COV2.S COVID-19 vaccine or a placebo. Material: peripheral blood, obtained in a trial of Ad26.COV2.S vaccine versus placebo.

The CDR3 sequence: CASSPGTALRGTEAFF. Here the CDR3 DNA reads TGTGCCAGCTCACCAGGGACAGCCCTGAGGGGCACTGAAGCTTTCTTT. V usage is TRBV18 and J usage is TRBJ1-1, with 7 bases aligning to TRBD1. This CDR3 spans 16 amino acids. Germline V gene lookup returns CDR1 KGHSH and CDR2 LQKENI. Trimming took 2 bases from V and 4 from J; bases not matched to a gene: 10.